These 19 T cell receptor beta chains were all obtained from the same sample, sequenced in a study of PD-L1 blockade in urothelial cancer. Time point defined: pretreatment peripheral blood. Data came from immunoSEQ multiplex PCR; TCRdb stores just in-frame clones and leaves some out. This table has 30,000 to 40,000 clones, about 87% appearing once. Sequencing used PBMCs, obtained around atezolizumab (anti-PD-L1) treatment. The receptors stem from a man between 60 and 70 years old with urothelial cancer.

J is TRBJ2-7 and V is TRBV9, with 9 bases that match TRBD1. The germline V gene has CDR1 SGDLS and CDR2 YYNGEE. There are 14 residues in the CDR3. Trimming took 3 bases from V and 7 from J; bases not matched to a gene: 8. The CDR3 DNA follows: TGTGCCAGCAGCGCGGGACAGGGCCTGGGAGAGCAGTACTTC. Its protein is CASSAGQGLGEQYF. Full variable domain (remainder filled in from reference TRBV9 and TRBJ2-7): DSGVTQTPKHLITATGQRVTLRCSPRSGDLSVYWYQQSLDQGLQFLIQYYNGEERAKGNILERFSAQQFPDLHSELNLSSLELGDSALYFCASSAGQGLGEQYFGPGTRLTVT.

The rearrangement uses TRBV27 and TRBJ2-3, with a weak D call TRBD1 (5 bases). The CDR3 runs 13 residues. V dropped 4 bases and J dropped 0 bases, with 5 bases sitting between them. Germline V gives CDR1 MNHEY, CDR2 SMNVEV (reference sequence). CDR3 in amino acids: CASSWGSTDTQYF. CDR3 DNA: TGTGCCAGCAGTTGGGGCAGCACAGATACGCAGTATTTT.

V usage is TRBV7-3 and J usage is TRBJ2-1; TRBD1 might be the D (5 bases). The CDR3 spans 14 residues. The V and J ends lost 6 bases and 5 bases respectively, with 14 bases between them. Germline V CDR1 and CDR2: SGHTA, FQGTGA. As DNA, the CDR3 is TGTGCCAGCAGTAAGACGACAGATCACAATGAGCAGTTCTTC. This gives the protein CASSKTTDHNEQFF.

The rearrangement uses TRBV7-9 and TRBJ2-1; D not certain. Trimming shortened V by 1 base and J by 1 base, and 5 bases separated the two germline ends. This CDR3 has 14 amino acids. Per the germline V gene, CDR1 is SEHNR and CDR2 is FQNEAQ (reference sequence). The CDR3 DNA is TGTGCCAGCAGCTTAGGGCAGTCCTACAATGAGCAGTTCTTC. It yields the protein CASSLGQSYNEQFF.

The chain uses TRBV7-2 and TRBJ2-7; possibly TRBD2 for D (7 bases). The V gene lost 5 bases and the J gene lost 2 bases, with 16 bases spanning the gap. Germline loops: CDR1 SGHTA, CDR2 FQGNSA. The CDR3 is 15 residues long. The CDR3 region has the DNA TGTGCCAGCAGCCAAGGGGGGGGCCCCGCCTACGAGCAGTACTTC. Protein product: CASSQGGGPAYEQYF. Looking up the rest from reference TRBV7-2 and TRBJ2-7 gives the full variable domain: GAGVSQSPSNKVTEKGKDVELRCDPISGHTALYWYRQSLGQGLEFLIYFQGNSAPDKSGLPSDRFSAERTGGSVSTLTIQRTQQEDSAVYLCASSQGGGPAYEQYFGPGTRLTVT.

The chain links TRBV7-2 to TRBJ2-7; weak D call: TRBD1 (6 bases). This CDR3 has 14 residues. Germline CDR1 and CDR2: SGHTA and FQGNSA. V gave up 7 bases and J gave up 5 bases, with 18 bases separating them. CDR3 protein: CASTLTRGVHEQYF. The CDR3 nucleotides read TGTGCCAGCACCCTAACCAGGGGCGTCCACGAGCAGTACTTC.

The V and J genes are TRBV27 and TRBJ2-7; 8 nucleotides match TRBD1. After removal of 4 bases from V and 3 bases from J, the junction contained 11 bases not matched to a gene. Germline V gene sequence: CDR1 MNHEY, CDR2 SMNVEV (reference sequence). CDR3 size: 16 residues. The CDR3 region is CASSYDRGIGLYEQYF. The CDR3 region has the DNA TGTGCCAGCAGTTACGACAGGGGTATCGGCCTCTACGAGCAGTACTTC.

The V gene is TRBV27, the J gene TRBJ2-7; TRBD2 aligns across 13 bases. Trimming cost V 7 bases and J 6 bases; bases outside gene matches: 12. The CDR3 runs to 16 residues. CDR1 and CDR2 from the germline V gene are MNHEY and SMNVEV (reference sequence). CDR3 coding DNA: TGTGCCAGCAACCCCAAGGCACTAGCGGGAGGGGGCGAGCAGTACTTC. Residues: CASNPKALAGGGEQYF.

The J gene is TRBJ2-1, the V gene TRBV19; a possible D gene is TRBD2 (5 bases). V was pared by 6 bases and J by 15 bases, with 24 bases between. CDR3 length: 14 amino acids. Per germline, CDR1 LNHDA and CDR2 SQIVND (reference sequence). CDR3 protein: CASSLGEQTSRMFF. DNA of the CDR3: TGTGCCAGTAGCCTCGGGGAACAGACATCTAGGATGTTCTTC.

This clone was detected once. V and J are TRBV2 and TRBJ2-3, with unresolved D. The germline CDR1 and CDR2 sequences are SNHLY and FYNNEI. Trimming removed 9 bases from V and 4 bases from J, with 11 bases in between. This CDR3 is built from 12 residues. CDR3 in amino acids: CASSLMADTQYF. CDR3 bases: TGTGCCAGTTCCCTAATGGCAGATACGCAGTATTTT.

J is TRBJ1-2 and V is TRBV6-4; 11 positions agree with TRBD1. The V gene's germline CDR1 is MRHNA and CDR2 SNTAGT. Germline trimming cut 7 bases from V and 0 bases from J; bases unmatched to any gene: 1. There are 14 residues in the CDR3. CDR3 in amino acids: CASKGQGANYGYTF. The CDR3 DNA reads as TGTGCCAGCAAGGGACAGGGGGCTAACTATGGCTACACCTTC.

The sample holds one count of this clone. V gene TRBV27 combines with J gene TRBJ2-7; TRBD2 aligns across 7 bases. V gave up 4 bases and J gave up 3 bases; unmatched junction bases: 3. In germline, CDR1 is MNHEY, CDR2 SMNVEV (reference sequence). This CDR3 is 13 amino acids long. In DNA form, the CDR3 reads TGTGCCAGCAGTTCCCGGGACTACTACGAGCAGTACTTC. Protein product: CASSSRDYYEQYF.

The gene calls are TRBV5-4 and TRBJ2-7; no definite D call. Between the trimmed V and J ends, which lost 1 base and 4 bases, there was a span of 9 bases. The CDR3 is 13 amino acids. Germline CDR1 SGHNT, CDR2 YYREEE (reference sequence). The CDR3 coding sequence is TGTGCCAGCAGCTTGAATTCGGGTTACGAGCAGTACTTC. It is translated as CASSLNSGYEQYF.

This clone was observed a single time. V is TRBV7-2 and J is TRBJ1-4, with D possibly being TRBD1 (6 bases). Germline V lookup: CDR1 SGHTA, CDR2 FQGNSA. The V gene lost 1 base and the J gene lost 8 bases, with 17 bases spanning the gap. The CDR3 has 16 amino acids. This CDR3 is CASSLVDPRGGEKLFF. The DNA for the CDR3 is TGTGCCAGCAGCTTAGTAGACCCTCGGGGGGGCGAAAAACTGTTTTTT.

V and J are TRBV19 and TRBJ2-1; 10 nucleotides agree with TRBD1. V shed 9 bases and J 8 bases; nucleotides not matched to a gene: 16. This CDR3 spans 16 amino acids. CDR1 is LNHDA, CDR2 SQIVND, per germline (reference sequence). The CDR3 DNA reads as TGTGCCAGCCGGAGGGCGCCGGGACAGGGGTTTTATGAGCAGTTCTTC. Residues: CASRRAPGQGFYEQFF.

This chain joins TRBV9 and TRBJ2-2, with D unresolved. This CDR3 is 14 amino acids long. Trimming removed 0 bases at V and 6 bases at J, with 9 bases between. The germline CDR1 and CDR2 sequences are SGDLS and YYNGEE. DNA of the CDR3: TGTGCCAGCAGCGTAGAGGCCCGGGCCGGGGAGCTGTTTTTT. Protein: CASSVEARAGELFF.

The CDR3 region has the DNA TGCAGCGTGTTGGACAGGGGGCTCAATGAGCAGTTCTTC. Encoded protein: CSVLDRGLNEQFF. The gene calls are TRBV29-1 and TRBJ2-1; 11 bases are a match to TRBD1. After removal of 6 bases from V and 6 bases from J, the junction contained 4 bases not matched to a gene. Germline CDR1 SQVTM, CDR2 ANQGSEA. The CDR3 is 13 amino acids.

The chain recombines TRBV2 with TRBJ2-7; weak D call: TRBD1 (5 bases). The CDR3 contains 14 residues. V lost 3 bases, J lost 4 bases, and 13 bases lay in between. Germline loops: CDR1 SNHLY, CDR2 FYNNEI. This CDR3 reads CASSEQGQGYEQYF. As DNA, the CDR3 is TGTGCCAGCAGTGAGCAGGGCCAAGGTTACGAGCAGTACTTC.

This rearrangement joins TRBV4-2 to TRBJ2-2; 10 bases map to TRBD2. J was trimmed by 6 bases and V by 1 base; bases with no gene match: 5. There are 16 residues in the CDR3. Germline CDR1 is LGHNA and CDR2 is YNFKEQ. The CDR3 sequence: CASSQAEREGSGELFF. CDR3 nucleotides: TGTGCCAGCAGCCAAGCGGAGCGGGAGGGCTCCGGGGAGCTGTTTTTT.